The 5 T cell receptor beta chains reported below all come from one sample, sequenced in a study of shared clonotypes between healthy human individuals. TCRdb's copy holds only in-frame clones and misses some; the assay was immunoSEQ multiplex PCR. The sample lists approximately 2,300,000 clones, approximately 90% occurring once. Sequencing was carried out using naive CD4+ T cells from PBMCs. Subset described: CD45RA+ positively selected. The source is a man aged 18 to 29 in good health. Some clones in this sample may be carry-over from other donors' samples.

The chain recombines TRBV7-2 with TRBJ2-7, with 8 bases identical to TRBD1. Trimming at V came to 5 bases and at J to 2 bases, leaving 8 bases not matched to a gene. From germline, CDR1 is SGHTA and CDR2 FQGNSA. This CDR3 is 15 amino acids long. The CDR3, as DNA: TGTGCCAGCAGCCCGCGGGGACAGGTGACCTACGAGCAGTACTTC. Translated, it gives CASSPRGQVTYEQYF.

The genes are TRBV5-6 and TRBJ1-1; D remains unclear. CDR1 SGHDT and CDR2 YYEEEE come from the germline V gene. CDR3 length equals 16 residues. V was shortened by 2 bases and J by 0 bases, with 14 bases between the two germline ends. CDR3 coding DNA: TGTGCCAGCAGCTTACGGTCGAATAGCATGAACACTGAAGCTTTCTTT. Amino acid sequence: CASSLRSNSMNTEAFF.

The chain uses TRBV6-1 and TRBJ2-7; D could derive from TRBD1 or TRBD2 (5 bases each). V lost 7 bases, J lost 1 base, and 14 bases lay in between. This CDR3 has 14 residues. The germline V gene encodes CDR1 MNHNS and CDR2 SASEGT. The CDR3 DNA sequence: TGTGCCAGCAAATGGGGACGTACGTCCTACGAGCAGTACTTC. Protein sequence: CASKWGRTSYEQYF.

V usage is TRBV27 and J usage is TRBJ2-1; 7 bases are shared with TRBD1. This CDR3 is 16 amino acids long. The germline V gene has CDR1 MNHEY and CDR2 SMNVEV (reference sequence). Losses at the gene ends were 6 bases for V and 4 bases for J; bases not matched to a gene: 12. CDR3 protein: CASRSREGQNYNEQFF. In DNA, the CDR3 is TGTGCCAGCAGATCACGAGAGGGACAGAATTACAATGAGCAGTTCTTC.

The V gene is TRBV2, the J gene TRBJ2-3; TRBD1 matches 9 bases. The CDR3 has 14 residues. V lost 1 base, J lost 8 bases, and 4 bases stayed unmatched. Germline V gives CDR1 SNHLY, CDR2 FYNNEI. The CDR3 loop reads CASSEVQGAGTQYF. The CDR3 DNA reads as TGTGCCAGCAGTGAAGTACAGGGGGCGGGTACGCAGTATTTT.